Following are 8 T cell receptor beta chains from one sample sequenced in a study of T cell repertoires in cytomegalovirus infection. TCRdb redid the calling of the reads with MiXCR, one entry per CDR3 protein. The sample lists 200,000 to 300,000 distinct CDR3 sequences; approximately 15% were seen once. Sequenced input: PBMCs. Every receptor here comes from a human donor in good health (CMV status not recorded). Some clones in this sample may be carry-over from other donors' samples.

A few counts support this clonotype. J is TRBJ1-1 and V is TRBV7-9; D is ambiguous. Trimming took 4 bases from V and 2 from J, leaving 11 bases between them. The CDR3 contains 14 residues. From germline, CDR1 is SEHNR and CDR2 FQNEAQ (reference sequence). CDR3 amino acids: CASSYPGANTEAFF. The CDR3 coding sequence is TGTGCCAGCAGCTACCCGGGCGCAAACACTGAAGCTTTCTTT.

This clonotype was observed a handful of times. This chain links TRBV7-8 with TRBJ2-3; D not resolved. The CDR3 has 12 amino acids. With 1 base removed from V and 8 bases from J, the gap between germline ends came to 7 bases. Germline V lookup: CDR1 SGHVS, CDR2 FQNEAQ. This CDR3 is CASSLVVATQYF. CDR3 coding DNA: TGTGCCAGCAGCTTAGTTGTGGCTACGCAGTATTTT.

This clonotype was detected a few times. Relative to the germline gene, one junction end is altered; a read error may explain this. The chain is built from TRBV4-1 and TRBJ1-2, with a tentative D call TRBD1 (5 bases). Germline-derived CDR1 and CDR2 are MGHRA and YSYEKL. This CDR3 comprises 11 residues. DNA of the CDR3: TGTGCCAGCACGAGGGGCCATGGCTACACCTTC. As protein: CASTRGHGYTF.

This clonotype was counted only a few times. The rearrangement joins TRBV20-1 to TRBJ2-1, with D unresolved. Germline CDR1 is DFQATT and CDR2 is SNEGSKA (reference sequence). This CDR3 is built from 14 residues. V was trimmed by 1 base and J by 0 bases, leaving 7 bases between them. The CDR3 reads CSARVSSSYNEQFF. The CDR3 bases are TGCAGTGCTAGAGTTTCGAGCTCCTACAATGAGCAGTTCTTC.

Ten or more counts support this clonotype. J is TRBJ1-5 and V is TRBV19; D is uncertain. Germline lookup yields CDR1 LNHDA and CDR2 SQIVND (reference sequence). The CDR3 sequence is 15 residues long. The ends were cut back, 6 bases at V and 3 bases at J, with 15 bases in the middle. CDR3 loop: CASRNGRMPNQPQHF. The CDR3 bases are TGTGCCAGTAGAAACGGACGGATGCCCAATCAGCCCCAGCATTTT.

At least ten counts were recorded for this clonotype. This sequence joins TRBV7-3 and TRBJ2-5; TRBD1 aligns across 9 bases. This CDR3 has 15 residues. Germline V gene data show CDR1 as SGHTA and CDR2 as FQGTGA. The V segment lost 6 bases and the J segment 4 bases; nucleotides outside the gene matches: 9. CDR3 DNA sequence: TGTGCCAGCAGACAAACAGGGGGCATACGAGAGACCCAGTACTTC. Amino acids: CASRQTGGIRETQYF.

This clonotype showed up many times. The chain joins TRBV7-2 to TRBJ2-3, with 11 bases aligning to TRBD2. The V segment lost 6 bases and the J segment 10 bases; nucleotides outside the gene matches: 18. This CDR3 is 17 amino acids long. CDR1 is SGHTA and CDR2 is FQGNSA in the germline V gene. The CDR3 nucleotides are TGTGCCAGCAGTTTCTCCACCGGGACTAGCGGCAAGGGTGCGCAGTATTTT. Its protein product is CASSFSTGTSGKGAQYF.

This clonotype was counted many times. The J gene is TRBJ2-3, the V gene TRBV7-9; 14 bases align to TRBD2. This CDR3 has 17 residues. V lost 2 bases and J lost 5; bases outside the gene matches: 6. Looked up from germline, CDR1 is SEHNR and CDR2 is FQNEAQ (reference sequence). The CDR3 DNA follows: TGTGCCAGCAGCTTAACGGGACTAGCGGGAGAGGGAGATACGCAGTATTTT. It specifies CASSLTGLAGEGDTQYF.